The 31 T cell receptor beta chains below come from one sample, sequenced in a study of shared clonotypes between healthy human individuals. CD8 cells regarded as naive lacked CD45RO, were positively chosen for CCR7, and omitted terminally differentiated effector memory CD45RA+ cells. The data were produced by immunoSEQ multiplex PCR, yet TCRdb's version contains in-frame clones alone and is incomplete. This table holds about 2 million clones, approximately 94% found once. Sequenced: naive CD8+ T cells sorted from blood. Receptors originate from a young man in good health.

The chain is built from TRBV10-2 and TRBJ1-5, with D perhaps matching TRBD1 (5 bases). The V gene lost 6 bases and the J gene lost 3 bases, with 9 bases spanning the gap. Looked up from germline, CDR1 is WSHSY and CDR2 is SAAADI. CDR3 size: 13 residues. CDR3 bases: TGCGCCAGCAGGACAGAGATCAATCAGCCCCAGCATTTT. It translates to CASRTEINQPQHF.

As to this clone: The same CDR3 also results from other DNA sequences found in this sample. The gene calls are TRBV7-9 and TRBJ2-3; D gene uncertain. V gave up 5 bases and J gave up 2 bases, with 8 bases separating them. Germline loops: CDR1 SEHNR, CDR2 FQNEAQ (reference sequence). This CDR3 spans 13 amino acids. CDR3 protein: CASSPDLTDTQYF. As DNA, the CDR3 is TGTGCCAGCAGCCCAGACCTCACAGATACGCAGTATTTT.

The chain combines TRBV29-1 with TRBJ2-1, with D uncertain. Trimming shortened V by 4 bases and J by 7 bases, and 5 bases separated the two germline ends. The CDR3 has 10 amino acids. The V gene's germline CDR1 is SQVTM and CDR2 ANQGSEA. For the CDR3, the DNA is TGCAGCGTTGGAACGAATGAGCAGTTCTTC. Translating gives CSVGTNEQFF.

This clone was counted only a few times. This chain links TRBV4-1 with TRBJ1-1, with D perhaps TRBD1 (5 bases). Trimming cost V 4 bases and J 7 bases, with 19 bases left between them. The V gene's germline CDR1 is MGHRA and CDR2 YSYEKL. The CDR3 contains 15 residues. The CDR3, as DNA: TGCGCCAGCAGCCCACGCGTGGGGGGTGAAAGTGAAGCTTTCTTT. This sequence encodes CASSPRVGGESEAFF.

The chain employs TRBV19 and TRBJ2-7, with 11 bases that match TRBD2. CDR3 size: 13 residues. In germline, CDR1 is LNHDA, CDR2 SQIVND (reference sequence). CDR3 loop: CATGLAEPYEQYF. The CDR3 DNA reads as TGTGCTACGGGACTAGCGGAACCCTACGAGCAGTACTTC.

V is TRBV18 and J is TRBJ2-7, with 11 bases identical to TRBD2. The CDR3 length is 16 residues. The germline V gene has CDR1 KGHSH and CDR2 LQKENI. J lost 4 bases, V lost 2 bases, and 7 bases had no gene match. As DNA, the CDR3 is TGTGCCAGCTCACCAGTAATGACTAGCGGGATTTACGAGCAGTACTTC. Protein product: CASSPVMTSGIYEQYF.

The chain recombines TRBV5-1 with TRBJ2-7, with TRBD2 as a possible D gene (6 bases). The CDR3 covers 12 residues. Germline V lookup: CDR1 SGHRS, CDR2 YFSETQ. V was trimmed by 2 bases and J by 6 bases, leaving 9 bases between them. The CDR3 nucleotides read TGCGCCAGCAGCTTCCTCGGGGGCGAGCAGTACTTC. It is translated as CASSFLGGEQYF.

This clone appeared once. The chain uses TRBV19 and TRBJ2-7; 9 bases line up with TRBD2. V was clipped by 3 bases and J by 2 bases; unmatched bases: 8. CDR1 and CDR2 (germline): LNHDA, SQIVND (reference sequence). The CDR3 spans 16 residues. The CDR3 region is CASSMGVSGSTYEQYF. The CDR3, as DNA: TGTGCCAGTAGTATGGGGGTTAGCGGGAGTACCTACGAGCAGTACTTC. The variable domain in full, completed from reference TRBV19 and TRBJ2-7, reads DGGITQSPKYLFRKEGQNVTLSCEQNLNHDAMYWYRQDPGQGLRLIYYSQIVNDFQKGDIAEGYSVSREKKESFPLTVTSAQKNPTAFYLCASSMGVSGSTYEQYFGPGTRLTVT.

The chain carries TRBV11-2 and TRBJ2-1; D is perhaps TRBD1 (6 bases). V was trimmed by 0 bases and J by 7 bases, leaving 10 bases between them. The length of the CDR3 is 14 residues. CDR1 is SGHAT and CDR2 is FQNNGV in the germline V gene. The CDR3 DNA is TGTGCCAGCAGCTTAGAAAGTACAGGGAATGAGCAGTTCTTC. Protein sequence: CASSLESTGNEQFF. Complete variable domain (other parts from reference TRBV11-2 and TRBJ2-1): EAGVAQSPRYKIIEKRQSVAFWCNPISGHATLYWYQQILGQGPKLLIQFQNNGVVDDSQLPKDRFSAERLKGVDSTLKIQPAKLEDSAVYLCASSLESTGNEQFFGPGTRLTVL.

This chain uses TRBV6-6 with TRBJ2-2; 7 bases line up with TRBD1. The CDR3 is made up of 14 amino acids. Trimming cost V 8 bases and J 3 bases; bases outside gene matches: 6. Germline V lookup: CDR1 MNHNY, CDR2 SVGAGI (reference sequence). The CDR3 DNA follows: TGTGCCAGCTACTACAGGGGAGACACCGGGGAGCTGTTTTTT. It translates to CASYYRGDTGELFF.

For the CDR3, the DNA is TGTGCCAGCAGTGCAGGGGTCGGGATCGATGGCTACACCTTC. Protein product: CASSAGVGIDGYTF. The gene calls are TRBV6-1 and TRBJ1-2; D might be TRBD1 (6 bases). The CDR3 totals 14 residues. Germline assignment: CDR1 MNHNS and CDR2 SASEGT. Trimming shortened V by 4 bases and J by 6 bases, and 15 bases separated the two germline ends.

V is TRBV6-1 and J is TRBJ1-1, with D hard to call. This CDR3 contains 14 residues. Germline lookup yields CDR1 MNHNS and CDR2 SASEGT. Trimming took 8 bases from V and 1 from J, leaving 14 bases between them. CDR3: CASSRASENTEAFF. The CDR3 DNA reads as TGTGCCAGCTCTCGGGCCTCCGAGAACACTGAAGCTTTCTTT.

The chain couples TRBV10-1 to TRBJ2-3; D uncertain. Trimming stripped 2 bases from V and 0 bases from J, with 12 bases between. The germline V gene encodes CDR1 WNHNN and CDR2 SYGVQD (reference sequence). CDR3 length equals 16 residues. The CDR3 DNA sequence: TGCGCCAGCAGTGAGACGTGGGGATGGAGCACAGATACGCAGTATTTT. The encoded protein is CASSETWGWSTDTQYF.

The chain has TRBV7-8 and TRBJ2-1; the match to TRBD2 covers 11 bases. Germline trimming cut 1 base from V and 4 bases from J; bases unmatched to any gene: 6. Germline V CDR1 and CDR2: SGHVS, FQNEAQ. The CDR3 contains 17 residues. CDR3 in DNA: TGTGCCAGCAGCTTAGAGGCTAGCGGGGGGCATTACAATGAGCAGTTCTTC. It is translated as CASSLEASGGHYNEQFF.

This clone was picked up one time. The chain uses TRBV5-1 and TRBJ1-2; 8 nucleotides line up with TRBD1. Germline V gives CDR1 SGHRS, CDR2 YFSETQ. V lost 0 bases and J lost 1; bases outside the gene matches: 14. The CDR3 has 19 amino acids. The CDR3 spells CASSLAGLDRALLNYGYTF. For the CDR3, the DNA is TGCGCCAGCAGCTTGGCCGGACTGGACAGGGCCCTTCTTAACTATGGCTACACCTTC. Using reference TRBV5-1 and TRBJ1-2 for the parts outside the CDR3, the full variable domain is KAGVTQTPRYLIKTRGQQVTLSCSPISGHRSVSWYQQTPGQGLQFLFEYFSETQRNKGNFPGRFSGRQFSNSRSEMNVSTLELGDSALYLCASSLAGLDRALLNYGYTFGSGTRLTVV.

The chain links TRBV9 to TRBJ1-4, with D possibly matching TRBD1 (5 bases). The germline V and J ends were trimmed by 2 bases and 6 bases, with 11 bases remaining between them. CDR1 is SGDLS and CDR2 is YYNGEE in the germline V gene. The CDR3 spans 14 residues. The CDR3 spells CASSVGGWDEKLFF. CDR3 nucleotide sequence: TGTGCCAGCAGCGTCGGGGGATGGGATGAAAAACTGTTTTTT.

The chain links TRBV28 to TRBJ1-1; 9 positions match TRBD1. J gave up 7 bases and V 6 bases, and 12 bases lay outside the gene matches. This CDR3 comprises 15 residues. Germline loops: CDR1 MDHEN, CDR2 SYDVKM. The CDR3 region has the DNA TGTGCCAGCAGCCCAAACACAGGGACAGGGTATGAAGCTTTCTTT. Translation gives CASSPNTGTGYEAFF. The full variable domain, completed using reference TRBV28 and TRBJ1-1, is DVKVTQSSRYLVKRTGEKVFLECVQDMDHENMFWYRQDPGLGLRLIYFSYDVKMKEKGDIPEGYSVSREKKERFSLILESASTNQTSMYLCASSPNTGTGYEAFFGQGTRLTVV.

The chain is built from TRBV7-6 and TRBJ2-5; D may be TRBD1 (5 bases). The CDR3 has 16 amino acids. Per germline, CDR1 SGHVS and CDR2 FNYEAQ. V was trimmed by 1 base and J by 0 bases, leaving 12 bases between them. CDR3 DNA: TGTGCCAGCAGCTTAGTACAGCAGGGAAACCAAGAGACCCAGTACTTC. Residues: CASSLVQQGNQETQYF.

The chain employs TRBV19 and TRBJ2-4; D may be TRBD2 (5 bases). Germline CDR1 and CDR2: LNHDA and SQIVND (reference sequence). The CDR3 extends over 12 amino acids. The V and J ends lost 9 bases and 6 bases respectively, with 12 bases between them. The CDR3: CASNEGLNIQYF. The DNA of the CDR3 is TGTGCCAGCAACGAGGGTTTAAACATTCAGTACTTC.

V gene TRBV7-8 combines with J gene TRBJ1-4; D may be TRBD1 (6 bases). The length of the CDR3 is 16 residues. The V end was cut by 0 bases, the J end by 8 bases, with 16 bases between. Germline loops: CDR1 SGHVS, CDR2 FQNEAQ. The CDR3 region is CASSLALEGVREKLFF. CDR3 sequence (DNA): TGTGCCAGCAGCTTAGCGCTGGAGGGGGTACGCGAAAAACTGTTTTTT.

This clone was detected once. This CDR3 reads CASSVEWIGTGELFF. The CDR3 bases are TGTGCCAGCAGCGTAGAATGGATCGGCACCGGGGAGCTGTTTTTT. The rearrangement joins TRBV9 to TRBJ2-2, with no clear D. V gave up 0 bases and J gave up 4 bases, with 10 bases separating them. CDR3 length: 15 amino acids. The V gene's germline CDR1 is SGDLS and CDR2 YYNGEE.

The chain employs TRBV4-3 and TRBJ2-3; a weak D match, TRBD2 (5 bases). The CDR3 is 17 residues long. The germline gives CDR1 LGHNA, CDR2 YSLEER. The V end lost 0 bases, the J end lost 2 bases, and 15 bases lay between the germline ends. DNA of the CDR3: TGCGCCAGCAGCCAAGATCTTGAGGGTCGAGACACAGATACGCAGTATTTT. Translation gives CASSQDLEGRDTDTQYF.

This clone has just one count. V usage is TRBV2 and J usage is TRBJ1-2, with TRBD1 matching 8 bases. CDR1 and CDR2 (germline): SNHLY, FYNNEI. The CDR3 is 17 residues long. V lost 4 bases, J lost 7 bases, and 17 bases stayed unmatched. The DNA for the CDR3 is TGTGCCAGCAGTGCCGCCATCCAGGGGGCAAACCCTGGTGGCTACACCTTC. Translated, it gives CASSAAIQGANPGGYTF.

This clone was seen a single time. The DNA of the CDR3 is TGTGCCAGCAGCTTGCTAGCGGGAGACGCCGGGGAGCTGTTTTTT. It encodes CASSLLAGDAGELFF. The chain employs TRBV7-2 and TRBJ2-2; TRBD2 matches 10 bases. CDR3 length: 15 amino acids. Per the germline V gene, CDR1 is SGHTA and CDR2 is FQGNSA. Losses at the gene ends were 3 bases for V and 6 bases for J; bases not matched to a gene: 4.

This CDR3 reads CASSEGPNAGPYNEQFF. The CDR3 DNA follows: TGCGCCAGCAGTGAAGGCCCAAACGCGGGGCCCTACAATGAGCAGTTCTTC. The V gene is TRBV10-1, the J gene TRBJ2-1, with TRBD2 as a possible D gene (6 bases). Germline values: CDR1 WNHNN, CDR2 SYGVQD (reference sequence). V was pared by 3 bases and J by 2 bases, with 17 bases between. This CDR3 has 17 amino acids.

The chain is built from TRBV7-9 and TRBJ2-1; the D gene is possibly TRBD1 (5 bases). Trimming cost V 8 bases and J 3 bases, with 11 bases left between them. CDR1 SEHNR and CDR2 FQNEAQ come from the germline V gene (reference sequence). The length of the CDR3 is 13 residues. CDR3 DNA sequence: TGTGCCAGCCTTCGGCAGGGCTACAATGAGCAGTTCTTC. It specifies CASLRQGYNEQFF.

J is TRBJ1-5 and V is TRBV28, with D unresolved. CDR1 is MDHEN, CDR2 SYDVKM, per germline. Trimming removed 8 bases at V and 4 bases at J, with 9 bases between. CDR3 size: 12 residues. CDR3 sequence reads: CASSVRNQPQHF. The CDR3 DNA follows: TGTGCCAGCTCGGTCCGGAATCAGCCCCAGCATTTT. Combining the CDR3 with reference TRBV28 and TRBJ1-5 gives the whole variable domain DVKVTQSSRYLVKRTGEKVFLECVQDMDHENMFWYRQDPGLGLRLIYFSYDVKMKEKGDIPEGYSVSREKKERFSLILESASTNQTSMYLCASSVRNQPQHFGDGTRLSIL.

This chain connects TRBV6-1 to TRBJ2-3; D possibly uses TRBD1 or TRBD2 (6 bases each). Germline V gene sequence: CDR1 MNHNS, CDR2 SASEGT. This CDR3 is 13 amino acids long. Trimming left V 1 base short and J 7 bases short, with 9 bases between. CDR3 DNA sequence: TGTGCCAGCAGTGAAGGGGGGGCCCATACGCAGTATTTT. The encoded protein is CASSEGGAHTQYF.

The chain couples TRBV5-4 to TRBJ2-7; 7 nucleotides agree with TRBD1. Unmatched junction bases numbered 3, after V lost 3 bases and J lost 3 bases. CDR1 and CDR2 from the germline V gene are SGHNT and YYREEE (reference sequence). The CDR3 has 13 residues. The CDR3 is CASSWGQHYEQYF. CDR3 DNA: TGTGCCAGCAGCTGGGGACAGCACTACGAGCAGTACTTC.

In the case of this clone: In the same sample, other DNA sequences code for this CDR3. The gene calls are TRBV5-6 and TRBJ2-1; a possible D gene is TRBD1 (5 bases). V lost 0 bases, J lost 0 bases, and 10 bases lay in between. The CDR3 runs to 16 residues. In germline, CDR1 is SGHDT, CDR2 YYEEEE. The CDR3 nucleotides are TGTGCCAGCAGCTTGGGGGGCGGAAGCTCCTACAATGAGCAGTTCTTC. Its protein is CASSLGGGSSYNEQFF.

The table lists this clone with a count of one. The chain carries TRBV13 and TRBJ2-1; no reliable D call. CDR3 size: 13 residues. Germline CDR1 and CDR2: PRHDT and FYEKMQ (reference sequence). Trimming pared 5 bases from V and 7 bases from J, leaving 12 bases between. The CDR3 spells CASSPPTVNEQFF. The CDR3 DNA reads TGTGCCAGCAGCCCCCCAACCGTGAATGAGCAGTTCTTC.